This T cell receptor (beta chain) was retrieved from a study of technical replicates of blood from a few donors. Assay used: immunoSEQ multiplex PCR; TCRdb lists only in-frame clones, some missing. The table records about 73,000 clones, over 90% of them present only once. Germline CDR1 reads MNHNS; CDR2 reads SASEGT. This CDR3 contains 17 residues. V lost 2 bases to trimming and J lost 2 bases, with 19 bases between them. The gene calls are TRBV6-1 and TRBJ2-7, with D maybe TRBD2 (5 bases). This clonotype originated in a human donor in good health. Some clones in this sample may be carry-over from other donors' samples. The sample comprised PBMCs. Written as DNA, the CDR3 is TGTGCCAGCAGTGAAAGTGTAGTCAGCGGTATACCCTACGAGCAGTACTTC. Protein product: CASSESVVSGIPYEQYF.